This T cell receptor beta chain was retrieved from a study of blood T cell repertoires in COVID-19 (TCRdb year 2020). About the study as a whole: Samples from collaborators originated in the United States, Italy and Spain and spanned both the acute and convalescent phases of COVID-19. The material from the prospective study consisted of cDNA or gDNA derived from T cells, B-cell-depleted T cells, or PBMCs. Deeply sampled blood TCRbeta repertoires from subjects exposed to, actively infected with, or recovered from COVID-19 were included in the dataset. The repertoires were made available in a free public database intended to serve as a resource for research on the immune response to SARS-CoV-2. Samples came from the ongoing ImmuneRACE study (first 160 participants) plus 1,254 subjects from 6 global collaborators. A de-identified subject ID, COVID-19 status, age in years and sex were almost always included in the sample metadata. HLA class I and class II types, where available, came from metadata supplied by the sample provider rather than from assay-based typing.

Comments on this clone: No cognate antigen has been identified for it. It has no much larger one-base neighbor in the sample; base qualities were not kept.

The germline V gene (reference sequence) gives CDR1 as SGHAT and CDR2 as FQDESV. The germline V and J ends show losses of 5 bases and 0 bases respectively, and no gene match explains 2 bases of the junction. Spanning cysteine to phenylalanine, the CDR3 consists of 15 amino acids. The retained sequence is limited to the CDR3, 45 bases, with the frame set at the first base. Here is what the overall study found, with its caveats: The amount of clinical and demographic metadata varied by source and participant and was provided uncurated.

One collaborating source in Seattle enrolled patients while the patients were actively infected and followed the patients over time throughout the course of disease. The collaborating institutions used their own protocols to collect whole blood in K2EDTA tubes. For TCRbeta analysis, collaborators shipped samples as frozen whole blood, isolated PBMCs, or DNA extracted from either of those sample types. The immunoSEQ Assay, a bias-controlled multiplex PCR, was used to amplify TCRbeta CDR3 regions from genomic DNA. The authors processed their data as follows. Within the assay, amplification of reference gene primers was used to estimate how many nucleated cells each sample contained. To quantify the absolute abundance of each unique TCRbeta CDR3 rearrangement, sequence reads were collapsed and filtered. For each sample, productive Simpson clonality was calculated as the square root of Simpson's diversity index over productive rearrangements. Not all clones reach the TCRdb copy of this immuneACCESS table, which keeps in-frame sequences only. Checked studies attribute under half of the gap to unresolved V genes and leave the rest unexplained. V and J calls and clone size are copied from that table; D and trimming were computed from the DNA. This sample is represented by approximately 200,000 clones; about 83% of them were singletons. The top ten constitute around a sixth of the sample.

The chain was built from TRBV11-1 and TRBJ2-1, with 9 middle bases fitting TRBD1. The sequence derives from a person aged 70 to 85 with COVID-19, enrolled during active disease. The sequenced sample was peripheral blood. DNA sequence: TGTGCCAGCAGCGGGACAGGGAGCTCCTACAATGAGCAGTTCTTC. It translates to CASSGTGSSYNEQFF.